This is a list of T cell receptor beta chains from one sample in a study of T cells in Graves' hyperthyroidism and ophthalmopathy. TCRdb re-analysed the multiplex PCR reads in MiXCR, keeping a single row per CDR3 protein. The sample holds roughly 380,000 distinct CDR3 sequences, around 18% seen once. Sequenced: blood. The receptors derive from a woman aged 40 to 55 with Graves' ophthalmopathy. The conserved cysteine and the conserved F or W are not part of the CDR3 here. Fields, in order: CDR3 length, V gene, CDR3 protein.

15,TRBV6-1,ASSPLRTSGSKETQY
12,TRBV6-5,ASSYSRGLGEQY
11,TRBV12-3/TRBV12-4,ASRQTGTYEQY
12,TRBV14,ASSRAAYDYEQY
14,TRBV4-2,ASSPLPTGNTGELF
16,TRBV6-4,ASSDSRQGNSGANVLT
13,TRBV7-2,ASSFSGLNNQPQH
13,TRBV4-2,ASSQVGSRNTEAF
12,TRBV7-9,ASSLGQVGYEQY
14,TRBV6-5,ASSYSPPDRDYEQY
11,TRBV6-5,ASSFRVNQPQR